The TCR beta chain under discussion was sequenced for a study of T-cell memory formation after mild COVID-19. TCRdb reprocessed the 5' RACE reads via MiXCR and lists one record per CDR3 protein. This sample has 380,000 or so distinct CDR3 sequences, with approximately 13% found just once. Findings of the study overall: CD4+ contracting clones were found mainly in CM and EM, and CD8+ ones in EMRA. Second-wave clones with a day 37 peak had unconfirmed SARS-CoV-2 specificity. Within pre-infection memory, some responding clones were found, suggesting cross-reactive memory joined. Clones contracting across day 15 to 85 had a balanced CD4/CD8 profile; later expanding clones leaned CD4+.

The length of the CDR3 is 15 residues. Trimming cost V 6 bases and J 7 bases; bases outside gene matches: 8. Germline V CDR1 and CDR2: ENHRY, SYGVKD. On this clonotype: Its antigen is undetermined.

The V gene is TRBV10-3, the J gene TRBJ2-1; 11 bases fit TRBD2. This receptor was obtained from a man younger than 35 who had mild COVID-19 (a few samples of this study predate the infection). Cell type and time point are not known. Sequenced input: PBMCs or a T cell subset sorted from them (not recorded which). In DNA, the CDR3 is TGTGCCATCAGGGTAGCGGGGGGGCAGGCGAATGAGCAGTTCTTC. This codes for CAIRVAGGQANEQFF.